This T cell receptor (beta chain) is from a study of beta chain features in type 1 diabetes. General study results and limits: Researchers report that Type 1 diabetes patients had moderately but significantly shorter TCRB CDR3s across all four CD4+ subsets.

A note on this clone: Its antigen remains unknown. The same CDR3 arises from other DNA sequences in this sample as well.

The sequenced template was cDNA made from the entire isolated RNA. Generated by immunoSEQ multiplex PCR, the TCRdb table keeps only in-frame clones and is missing some. Altogether 200,000 to 250,000 clones are present, under 70% being singletons, with the ten largest covering approximately 0.05%. Trimming removed 1 base at V and 5 bases at J, with 3 bases between. The CDR3 contains 11 residues. Per the germline V gene, CDR1 is ENHRY and CDR2 is SYGVKD. This sequence joins TRBV10-3 and TRBJ2-7; D is unresolved. This clonotype was obtained from a man under 40 in good health. The material sequenced was naive CD4+ T cells from blood. DNA for the CDR3: TGTGCCATCAGTGAGTTTGACGAGCAGTACTTC. Amino acids: CAISEFDEQYF.